This entry describes one TCR beta chain. This record belongs to a study of T cell changes during pregnancy in multiple sclerosis. TCRdb's copy holds only in-frame clones and misses some; the assay was immunoSEQ multiplex PCR. The repertoire consists of under 80,000 clones, with over 85% occurring once and the leading ten covering approximately 3.3%. Losses at the gene ends were 1 base for V and 5 bases for J; bases not matched to a gene: 2. This CDR3 has 14 amino acids. Germline V gene lookup returns CDR1 SGHTA and CDR2 FQGNSA. The sequencing here drew on peripheral blood, taken after pregnancy. The origin of this receptor is a female donor in good health, enrolled as a control in a pregnancy study. The chain has TRBV7-2 and TRBJ2-5, with 9 bases that match TRBD1. The CDR3 loop is CASSLGDRAETQYF. Here the CDR3 DNA reads TGTGCCAGCAGCTTAGGGGACAGGGCTGAGACCCAGTACTTC. Based on the CDR3 plus reference TRBV7-2 and TRBJ2-5, the full variable domain is GAGVSQSPSNKVTEKGKDVELRCDPISGHTALYWYRQSLGQGLEFLIYFQGNSAPDKSGLPSDRFSAERTGGSVSTLTIQRTQQEDSAVYLCASSLGDRAETQYFGPGTRLLVL.